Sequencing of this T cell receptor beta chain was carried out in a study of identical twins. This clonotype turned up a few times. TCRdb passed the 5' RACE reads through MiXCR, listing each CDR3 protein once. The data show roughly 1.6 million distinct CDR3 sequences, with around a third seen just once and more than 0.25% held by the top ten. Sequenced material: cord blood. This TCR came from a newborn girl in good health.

The CDR3 sequence: CASSYWKGFSYNSPLHF. CDR3 in DNA: TGTGCCAGCAGTTACTGGAAAGGATTCTCCTATAATTCACCCCTCCACTTT. The chain combines TRBV6-2 or TRBV6-3 with TRBJ1-6; D gene uncertain. The V end lost 1 base, the J end lost 0 bases, and 10 bases lay between the germline ends. This CDR3 is 17 amino acids long. The germline CDR1 and CDR2 sequences are MNHEY and SVGEGT.